Each of the 18 T cell receptor beta chains below was sequenced from the same sample in a study of T-cell memory formation after mild COVID-19. In TCRdb, the 5' RACE reads were re-called with MiXCR into one record per CDR3 protein. The data contain under 110,000 distinct CDR3 sequences, about a sixth of them singletons. Input material: PBMCs or a T cell subset sorted from them (not recorded which). The source of these receptors is an adult woman who had mild COVID-19 (a few samples of this study predate the infection). Cell type and time point are not known.

The CDR3 region has the DNA TGCAGTGCTAGAGCAGCCTCCTCCTACGAGCAGTACTTC. Protein sequence: CSARAASSYEQYF. The rearrangement joins TRBV20-1 to TRBJ2-7, with no clear D. CDR1 is DFQATT, CDR2 SNEGSKA, per germline (reference sequence). Trimming removed 1 base at V and 0 bases at J, with 7 bases between. CDR3 length: 13 amino acids.

This clonotype has ten or more counts. This CDR3 reads CASSEGFSTSLETQYF. Here the CDR3 DNA reads TGTGCCAGCAGTGAAGGCTTTTCGACTAGTTTGGAGACCCAGTACTTC. This rearrangement joins TRBV2 to TRBJ2-5; D may be TRBD2 (6 bases). V gave up 1 base and J gave up 5 bases, with 17 bases separating them. The CDR3 consists of 16 residues. CDR1 is SNHLY and CDR2 is FYNNEI in the germline V gene.

This clonotype was observed a handful of times. The chain couples TRBV5-5 to TRBJ2-5; 10 nucleotides align to TRBD2. CDR3 length: 18 amino acids. Looked up from germline, CDR1 is SGHKS and CDR2 is YYEKEE (reference sequence). Losses at the gene ends were 3 bases for V and 3 bases for J; bases not matched to a gene: 14. This CDR3 is CASSYVGALLAGEETQYF. The CDR3 bases are TGTGCCAGCAGCTACGTGGGGGCTTTGCTAGCGGGAGAAGAGACCCAGTACTTC.

This clonotype was detected a few times. One end of the junction does not line up with germline, which may come from a read error. V usage is TRBV7-9 and J usage is TRBJ2-7; 8 bases map to TRBD2. The CDR3 loop spans 15 amino acids. CDR1 and CDR2 from the germline V gene are SEHNR and FQNEAQ (reference sequence). Written as DNA, the CDR3 is TGTGCCAGCAGGCGGGGGGATTCTACACCGGGCGAGCAGCACTTC. As protein: CASRRGDSTPGEQHF. The complete variable domain, with remaining parts taken from reference TRBV7-9 and TRBJ2-7, reads DTGVSQNPRHKITKRGQNVTFRCDPISEHNRLYWYRQTLGQGPEFLTYFQNEAQLEKSRLLSDRFSAERPKGSFSTLEIQRTEQGDSAMYLCASRRGDSTPGEQHFGPGTRLTVT.

This clonotype was found a few times. This chain links TRBV20-1 with TRBJ1-5; D is perhaps TRBD1 (6 bases). The V gene's germline CDR1 is DFQATT and CDR2 SNEGSKA (reference sequence). Trimming removed 0 bases from V and 3 bases from J, with 12 bases in between. The CDR3 contains 15 residues. DNA for the CDR3: TGCAGTGCTAGAGATAACAGGGTTATCAATCAGCCCCAGCATTTT. It specifies CSARDNRVINQPQHF.

This clonotype has a handful of counts. The rearrangement links TRBV4-3 to TRBJ2-7; the D gene could be TRBD1 or TRBD2 (5 bases each). This CDR3 has 13 residues. The germline gives CDR1 LGHNA, CDR2 YSLEER. Trimming left V 0 bases short and J 6 bases short, with 9 bases between. CDR3 amino acids: CASSQDEGFEQYF. The DNA of the CDR3 is TGCGCCAGCAGCCAAGATGAGGGGTTCGAGCAGTACTTC.

This clonotype was detected only a few times. The V gene is TRBV6-6, the J gene TRBJ1-5; no clear D. The germline V and J ends were trimmed by 6 bases and 2 bases, with 8 bases remaining between them. Germline assignment: CDR1 MNHNY and CDR2 SVGAGI (reference sequence). The CDR3 is 13 amino acids. The CDR3 DNA is TGTGCCAGCAGGGTTAAGGGCAATCAGCCCCAGCATTTT. Amino acids: CASRVKGNQPQHF.

This clonotype was seen a handful of times. The V and J genes are TRBV24-1 and TRBJ1-2; D is uncertain. V was clipped by 4 bases and J by 7 bases, with 9 bases between them. From germline, CDR1 is KGHDR and CDR2 SFDVKD. The CDR3 loop spans 12 amino acids. This CDR3 is CATSETGSGYTF. The CDR3 DNA follows: TGTGCCACCAGTGAGACGGGCTCTGGCTACACCTTC.

The table lists this clonotype with a few counts. V is TRBV5-1 and J is TRBJ2-2, with 9 bases matching TRBD1. Germline lookup yields CDR1 SGHRS and CDR2 YFSETQ. Trimming removed 4 bases from V and 15 bases from J; junction bases left unmatched: 4. This CDR3 spans 11 amino acids. CDR3 nucleotide sequence: TGCGCCAGCAGCCCCGGACAGGGGATGTTTTTT. Translating it yields CASSPGQGMFF.

This clonotype was counted only a few times. The chain combines TRBV24-1 with TRBJ1-1; D is undetermined. CDR3 length: 8 amino acids. Deletions cut 9 bases from V and 9 bases from J, with 4 bases between. Germline V gene data show CDR1 as KGHDR and CDR2 as SFDVKD. The CDR3, as DNA: TGTGCCACCCAAAAAGCTTTCTTT. Translating gives CATQKAFF.

The chain uses TRBV7-7 and TRBJ2-2; D remains unclear. Germline V gives CDR1 SSHAT, CDR2 FNYEAQ (reference sequence). The ends were cut back, 5 bases at V and 3 bases at J, with 10 bases in the middle. This CDR3 has 14 residues. The CDR3 region has the DNA TGTGCCAGCAGCCCTGGGGTCTACACCGGGGAGCTGTTTTTT. It translates to CASSPGVYTGELFF.

The rearrangement joins TRBV4-1 to TRBJ1-1; D not resolved. Trimming left V 0 bases short and J 1 base short, with 6 bases between. Germline-derived CDR1 and CDR2 are MGHRA and YSYEKL. This CDR3 is built from 14 residues. The DNA of the CDR3 is TGCGCCAGCAGCCAAGACTGGACGAACACTGAAGCTTTCTTT. Translation gives CASSQDWTNTEAFF.

This clonotype occurred a few times. The V call is TRBV6-5, the J call TRBJ2-1; 7 bases are shared with TRBD2. The CDR3 spans 15 residues. CDR1 is MNHEY, CDR2 SVGAGI, per germline. The junction had 1 base not matched to a gene; V was cut back by 0 bases and J by 2 bases. The CDR3 nucleotides read TGTGCCAGCAGTTACTCGGGGGGGGCCTACAATGAGCAGTTCTTC. This encodes CASSYSGGAYNEQFF.

This clonotype was counted a few times. CDR3 region: CASSVGSSGGVEQYF. CDR3 nucleotide sequence: TGTGCCAGCAGCGTAGGTTCCAGCGGGGGAGTCGAGCAGTACTTC. This chain connects TRBV9 to TRBJ2-7; 8 bases are shared with TRBD2. Germline V CDR1 and CDR2: SGDLS, YYNGEE. Germline trimming cut 0 bases from V and 6 bases from J; bases unmatched to any gene: 8. This CDR3 comprises 15 residues.

CDR3 coding DNA: TGTGCCAGCAGCTCGGAGGACGGGATGAACACTGAAGCTTTCTTT. Protein: CASSSEDGMNTEAFF. The genes are TRBV7-9 and TRBJ1-1; the D is unclear. With 4 bases removed from V and 0 bases from J, the gap between germline ends came to 12 bases. Germline-derived CDR1 and CDR2 are SEHNR and FQNEAQ (reference sequence). CDR3 length: 15 amino acids.

This chain connects TRBV11-2 to TRBJ2-3, with a possible D match to TRBD2 (5 bases). Trimming stripped 6 bases from V and 6 bases from J, with 13 bases between. The germline gives CDR1 SGHAT, CDR2 FQNNGV. CDR3 length: 13 amino acids. As DNA, the CDR3 is TGTGCCAGCAGTCTCCTGGACTCGGATACGCAGTATTTT. Protein sequence: CASSLLDSDTQYF.

This chain uses TRBV9 with TRBJ2-3; TRBD2 aligns across 7 bases. The J segment lost 0 bases and the V segment lost 3 bases, leaving 10 bases of the junction unmatched. The CDR3 consists of 17 residues. From germline, CDR1 is SGDLS and CDR2 YYNGEE. The CDR3 is CASSAWDYTTSTDTQYF. Written as DNA, the CDR3 is TGTGCCAGCAGCGCATGGGACTACACGACAAGCACAGATACGCAGTATTTT.

This clonotype was found a few times. The chain is built from TRBV7-9 and TRBJ1-1; D is ambiguous. The CDR3 is 12 amino acids. Germline V CDR1 and CDR2: SEHNR, FQNEAQ (reference sequence). The V and J ends lost 6 bases and 7 bases respectively, with 12 bases between them. The CDR3 protein is CASSSPGREAFF. In DNA, the CDR3 is TGTGCCAGCAGTTCCCCGGGCCGTGAAGCTTTCTTT.